This T cell receptor beta chain was recorded in a study of shared clonotypes between healthy human individuals. CDR1 is KGHSH and CDR2 is LQKENI in the germline V gene. Trimming took off 5 bases at V and 1 base at J, with 18 bases between the two ends. The CDR3 has 17 residues. Many counts were recorded for this clone. Clones were read by immunoSEQ multiplex PCR, and TCRdb kept only the in-frame ones, dropping some. The profile shows some 630,000 clones, less than 80% of them singletons. J is TRBJ1-5 and V is TRBV18; D is undetermined. The sequenced material came from memory CD4+ T cells sorted from blood. The subset denotes: CD45RA-negative fraction. The clonotype originates from a woman in her 30s in good health. CDR3 coding DNA: TGTGCCAGCTCAACCACCGGTTCCCAGATGAGCAATCAGCCCCAGCATTTT. It is translated as CASSTTGSQMSNQPQHF.